What follows are 30 T cell receptor beta chains derived from one specimen sequenced in a study of tumor-infiltrating lymphocytes in primary liver carcinoma. Co-extraction of RNA and DNA was performed on about 20-33 mg of unsorted bulk tissue. Starting from roughly 540 ng of total RNA, TCR beta cDNA was produced with a primer in the constant region. Library construction for TCR beta comprised three nested multiplex PCR rounds performed with slightly modified ARM-PCR. Forward primers for TRBV1-TRBV30 and a C-beta reverse primer served the first two PCR rounds, at about 10 cycles each. TCRdb reanalysed the multiplex PCR reads using MiXCR and keeps one entry per CDR3 protein. This repertoire shows about 120,000 distinct CDR3 sequences, 55% to 75% found once; its top ten account for approximately 9.7%. The source material was liver tumor tissue from sampling region 1. Stated subset: tumor region T1, superior pole. The receptors stem from a woman aged 55-70 years with primary liver carcinoma and hepatitis B virus infection.

A word on this clonotype: Germline and junction disagree at one end, which may indicate a read error. The CDR3 region is CACSLTANTEAFF. The CDR3 DNA reads TGCGCCTGCAGCTTAACGGCGAACACTGAGGCTTTCTTT. This chain joins TRBV5-1 and TRBJ1-1; D is ambiguous. The CDR3 spans 13 residues. Germline values: CDR1 SGHRS, CDR2 YFSETQ. The variable domain in full, completed from reference TRBV5-1 and TRBJ1-1, reads KAGVTQTPRYLIKTRGQQVTLSCSPISGHRSVSWYQQTPGQGLQFLFEYFSETQRNKGNFPGRFSGRQFSNSRSEMNVSTLELGDSALYLCACSLTANTEAFFGQGTRLTVV.

The chain joins TRBV28 to TRBJ1-2; 8 bases line up with TRBD1. The germline gives CDR1 MDHEN, CDR2 SYDVKM. The CDR3 runs 14 residues. Trimming removed 7 bases from V and 4 bases from J; junction bases left unmatched: 8. CDR3 residues: CASTLPGQVYGYTF. The CDR3 DNA reads TGTGCCAGCACCCTCCCGGGACAGGTCTATGGCTACACCTTC.

In regard to this clonotype: Its ends do not fully match the called genes, so a read error is possible. V gene TRBV11-2 combines with J gene TRBJ2-3; 8 nucleotides agree with TRBD2. Germline assignment: CDR1 SGHAT and CDR2 FQNNGV. The CDR3 contains 17 residues. In DNA form, the CDR3 reads TGTGTCAGCAGCGGAACGGGACTAGGGGCCGGCACAGATACGCAGTATTTT. Its protein is CVSSGTGLGAGTDTQYF.

This clonotype was observed a few times. With a much larger clone just one base away, this may be a read error. This rearrangement joins TRBV7-8 to TRBJ1-1; the D gene is possibly TRBD1 (6 bases). The CDR3 has 12 residues. The germline V gene encodes CDR1 SGHVS and CDR2 FQNEAQ. In DNA, the CDR3 is TGTGCCAGCAGCTGGCTACAGGGCCGAGCTTCCTTT. Its protein product is CASSWLQGRASF.

Comment on this clonotype: This may stem from a read error, because a much larger clone lies one nucleotide away. The chain has TRBV28 and TRBJ2-7, with TRBD2 as a possible D gene (5 bases). V was cut by 7 bases and J by 7 bases, with 23 bases left in between. CDR3 length equals 15 residues. CDR1 and CDR2 from the germline V gene are MDHEN and SYDVKM. The CDR3 is CASNVGGSRGREQYF. In DNA form, the CDR3 reads TGTGCCAGCAATGTGGGTGGCAGCCGGGGTCGGGAGCAGTACTTC. Drawing the rest from reference TRBV28 and TRBJ2-7, the complete variable domain is DVKVTQSSRYLVKRTGEKVFLECVQDMDHENMFWYRQDPGLGLRLIYFSYDVKMKEKGDIPEGYSVSREKKERFSLILESASTNQTSMYLCASNVGGSRGREQYFGPGTRLTVT.

This clonotype came up many times. The gene calls are TRBV6-1 and TRBJ1-1; 11 bases are a match to TRBD1. V lost 5 bases, J lost 8 bases, and 10 bases stayed unmatched. Germline V gives CDR1 MNHNS, CDR2 SASEGT. The length of the CDR3 is 15 residues. CDR3 sequence: CASSFLGQGAAEAFF. CDR3 sequence (DNA): TGTGCCAGCAGTTTTTTAGGACAGGGGGCTGCCGAAGCTTTCTTT.

About this clonotype itself: A single base separates this from a much larger clone, so it may be a read error. The CDR3 spells CASSTLRVDTQYF. The CDR3 nucleotides read TGTGCCAGCAGCACGCTACGTGTAGATACGCAGTATTTT. The genes are TRBV7-8 and TRBJ2-3; D uncertain. The germline CDR1 and CDR2 sequences are SGHVS and FQNEAQ. This CDR3 region has 13 residues. V was trimmed by 5 bases and J by 5 bases, leaving 11 bases between them.

The sample holds many counts of this clonotype. The CDR3 loop is CASSSGEGARNSPLHF. Here the CDR3 DNA reads TGTGCCAGCAGCTCGGGAGAGGGGGCACGTAATTCACCCCTCCACTTT. The J gene is TRBJ1-6, the V gene TRBV5-4; 7 positions match TRBD1. Trimming cost V 3 bases and J 6 bases; bases outside gene matches: 9. CDR3 size: 16 residues. The germline CDR1 and CDR2 sequences are SGHNT and YYREEE (reference sequence).

This clonotype was counted ten times or more. The CDR3 nucleotides read TGTGCCAGCAGGGCGGGCGAGCAGTACTTC. Its translation: CASRAGEQYF. The V gene is TRBV6-1, the J gene TRBJ2-7, with D maybe TRBD2 (5 bases). The CDR3 has 10 residues. Germline V gene lookup returns CDR1 MNHNS and CDR2 SASEGT. V dropped 6 bases and J dropped 6 bases, with 6 bases sitting between them.

The rearrangement links TRBV13 to TRBJ1-3; TRBD1 might be the D (5 bases). CDR1 is PRHDT and CDR2 is FYEKMQ in the germline V gene (reference sequence). The V and J ends lost 5 bases and 2 bases respectively, with 16 bases between them. The CDR3 length is 16 residues. The chain's CDR3 is CASSDQGLVAGNTIYF. CDR3 DNA sequence: TGTGCCAGCAGCGACCAGGGACTAGTGGCTGGAAACACCATATATTTT.

The rearrangement uses TRBV12-3 or TRBV12-4 and TRBJ2-3; a possible D gene is TRBD1 (6 bases). The CDR3 loop spans 18 amino acids. Deletions cut 5 bases from V and 2 bases from J, with 23 bases between. The CDR3 DNA reads TGTGCCAGCAGTAAAGGCCTACAGGGAATTTCTAACACAGATACGCAGTATTTT. It encodes CASSKGLQGISNTDTQYF.

J is TRBJ1-5 and V is TRBV4-1; TRBD1 aligns across 7 bases. Germline trimming cut 7 bases from V and 2 bases from J; bases unmatched to any gene: 17. In germline, CDR1 is MGHRA, CDR2 YSYEKL. The CDR3 runs 18 residues. CDR3 bases: TGCGCCAGCACCGACATCCCGTTAGACAGGGACGGCAATCAGCCCCAGCATTTT. Amino acids: CASTDIPLDRDGNQPQHF.

This clonotype was counted ten times or more. V usage is TRBV29-1 and J usage is TRBJ2-5; D remains ambiguous. Per germline, CDR1 SQVTM and CDR2 ANQGSEA. Between the trimmed V and J ends, which lost 7 bases and 5 bases, there was a span of 11 bases. The CDR3 is 11 amino acids. The CDR3 DNA sequence: TGCAGCGCCGGACCCCGGGAGACCCAGTACTTC. This translates into CSAGPRETQYF.

A word on this clonotype: No conserved phenylalanine or tryptophan ends this CDR3, so it is likely a read error. The rearrangement uses TRBV11-2 and TRBJ2-3; no firm D call. The CDR3 has 13 amino acids. Germline CDR1 reads SGHAT; CDR2 reads FQNNGV. The CDR3 reads CANSILRADTQYL. The CDR3 nucleotides are TGTGCCAACAGCATACTTAGAGCAGATACGCAGTATCTT.

In its sample, this clonotype was seen once. The chain links TRBV28 to TRBJ2-4, with D unresolved. Germline V lookup: CDR1 MDHEN, CDR2 SYDVKM. The CDR3 length is 14 residues. The ends were cut back, 5 bases at V and 9 bases at J, with 17 bases in the middle. CDR3 residues: CASSTTQNIRIQYF. The CDR3 DNA follows: TGTGCCAGCAGTACGACCCAAAATATTCGCATTCAGTACTTC.

The V gene is TRBV20-1, the J gene TRBJ1-1; the D is unclear. The CDR3 has 13 residues. V dropped 5 bases and J dropped 3 bases, with 13 bases sitting between them. CDR1 is DFQATT, CDR2 SNEGSKA, per germline (reference sequence). The CDR3 bases are TGCAGTGCTTCTAGATCGGTGGACACTGAAGCTTTCTTT. It codes for CSASRSVDTEAFF.

This clonotype was seen more than once but under ten times. A junction boundary mismatches the germline segment, possibly from a read error. The gene calls are TRBV11-2 and TRBJ2-1; 9 bases line up with TRBD2. Germline CDR1 and CDR2: SGHAT and FQNNGV. This CDR3 comprises 18 residues. The DNA for the CDR3 is TGTGCCAACAGCTTAGTATTGGCGGGAGGGTCCGGCCCACTTGAGCAGTTCTTC. Translated, it gives CANSLVLAGGSGPLEQFF.

Ten or more counts support this clonotype. The V and J genes are TRBV29-1 and TRBJ2-2; D assignment may be TRBD1 or TRBD2 (5 bases each). The CDR3 is 10 amino acids. Germline V gene lookup returns CDR1 SQVTM and CDR2 ANQGSEA. CDR3 nucleotides: TGCGGGACCTACACCGGGGAGCTGTTTTTT. Translating gives CGTYTGELFF.

Notes on this clonotype: A junction end diverges from the germline sequence, so it may reflect a read error. This chain's CDR3 is CASSLLTSGVYNEQSF. CDR3 bases: TGTGCCAGCAGCTTATTGACTAGCGGAGTATACAATGAGCAGTCCTTC. The chain has TRBV5-4 and TRBJ2-1; TRBD2 matches at 9 bases. Looked up from germline, CDR1 is SGHNT and CDR2 is YYREEE (reference sequence). The CDR3 runs to 16 residues.

Note on this clonotype: A much more abundant neighbour one base away suggests this may be a read error. The CDR3 ends on some other residue instead of the conserved phenylalanine or tryptophan, so this is likely a read error. The V gene is TRBV6-2 or TRBV6-3, the J gene TRBJ2-4; 7 nucleotides match TRBD1. Per the germline V gene, CDR1 is MNHEY and CDR2 is SVGEGT. The CDR3 contains 16 residues. Trimming cost V 0 bases and J 9 bases; bases outside gene matches: 11. CDR3 bases: TGTGCCAGCAGTTACTCTTCCATGACAGGGACGGGCATTCAGTACCTC. The encoded protein is CASSYSSMTGTGIQYL.

With regard to this clonotype: Here the CDR3 omits its conserved ending phenylalanine or tryptophan, so a read error is the likely source. The V call is TRBV11-2, the J call TRBJ2-5; tentatively, D is TRBD2 (7 bases). V was trimmed by 4 bases and J by 7 bases, leaving 25 bases between them. The CDR3 totals 17 residues. Germline values: CDR1 SGHAT, CDR2 FQNNGV. CDR3 in DNA: TGTGCCAGCAGCTCTGAAGGGGGTGTCTGGGGGGGAACGACCCAGTACCTC. Translated: CASSSEGGVWGGTTQYL.

This clonotype turned up a few times. This chain joins TRBV7-9 and TRBJ2-2, with D tentatively TRBD1 (8 bases). Germline-derived CDR1 and CDR2 are SEHNR and FQNEAQ (reference sequence). CDR3 length equals 14 residues. V lost 10 bases and J lost 5, with 17 bases in between. The CDR3, as DNA: TGTGCCACCGGGGGGACAGGCAGGACCGGGGAGCTGTTTTTT. Translating gives CATGGTGRTGELFF.

This clonotype is a singleton in its sample. One junction end disagrees with the germline gene, perhaps due to a read error. The J gene is TRBJ2-7, the V gene TRBV11-2, with TRBD1 identical over 8 bases. The germline CDR1 and CDR2 sequences are SGHAT and FQNNGV. The CDR3 extends over 17 amino acids. The CDR3 protein is CTSSRSARETGDYEQYF. The CDR3, as DNA: TGTACCAGCAGCAGGTCGGCCAGGGAGACAGGGGACTACGAGCAGTACTTC.

Worth noting for this clonotype: Germline and junction disagree at one end, which may indicate a read error. The chain links TRBV11-2 to TRBJ2-7; 7 bases match TRBD2. This CDR3 region has 16 residues. Germline CDR1 SGHAT, CDR2 FQNNGV. The CDR3 nucleotides are TGTGTCAGCTGCTACGACGGGAGGACCTCGGGAAGCGAGCAATACTTC. It encodes CVSCYDGRTSGSEQYF.

Notes on this clonotype: One end of the junction does not line up with germline, which may come from a read error. The rearrangement uses TRBV12-3 or TRBV12-4 and TRBJ2-1, with TRBD2 matching 10 bases. This CDR3 has 15 amino acids. CDR3 residues: CASSLGAGGCNKQFF. The CDR3 nucleotides are TGTGCCAGCAGTTTGGGAGCGGGAGGGTGCAATAAGCAGTTCTTC.

For this clonotype: A read error may be the cause here, since a much bigger clone is one base away. The chain links TRBV12-3 or TRBV12-4 to TRBJ2-1; 9 bases agree with TRBD1. CDR3 length equals 15 residues. V shed 7 bases and J 5 bases; nucleotides not matched to a gene: 9. The CDR3: CASTIVGQGNNEQFF. CDR3 DNA sequence: TGTGCCAGCACCATAGTGGGACAGGGAAACAATGAGCAGTTCTTC.

Points on this clonotype: A read error may explain this, as a much larger clone is one base away. V is TRBV6-5 and J is TRBJ2-3; D is possibly TRBD1 (6 bases). CDR3 length: 17 residues. CDR1 MNHEY and CDR2 SVGAGI come from the germline V gene. Trimming took off 4 bases at V and 3 bases at J, with 20 bases between the two ends. The CDR3 region is CASSSPDSGEGTDTQYF. In nucleotides, the CDR3 is TGTGCCAGCAGTTCCCCGGACAGTGGAGAAGGGACAGATACGCAGTATTTT.

Concerning this clonotype: A much more abundant neighbour one base away suggests this may be a read error. The chain uses TRBV29-1 and TRBJ2-7; possible D gene TRBD1, 6 bases. This CDR3 has 14 residues. CDR1 and CDR2 (germline): SQVTM, ANQGSEA. The ends were cut back, 6 bases at V and 3 bases at J, with 18 bases in the middle. Here the CDR3 DNA reads TGCAGCGTCGCCGGGACAAAGAGCTTCTACGAGCAGTACTTC. This codes for CSVAGTKSFYEQYF.

Note on this clonotype: A junction boundary mismatches the germline segment, possibly from a read error. The V gene is TRBV11-2, the J gene TRBJ2-7; D is possibly TRBD2 (6 bases). CDR3 length: 16 amino acids. Germline CDR1 SGHAT, CDR2 FQNNGV. The CDR3, as DNA: TGTGCCAGTAACCAATTGTGGGGACGGGACTCCTACGGGCAGTACTTC. This gives the protein CASNQLWGRDSYGQYF.

This clonotype was found a few times. The chain employs TRBV2 and TRBJ2-7; D perhaps matches TRBD1 (5 bases). The CDR3 loop spans 15 amino acids. Trimming cost V 7 bases and J 2 bases, with 18 bases left between them. Germline CDR1 and CDR2: SNHLY and FYNNEI. The chain's CDR3 is CASTSEVAGTYEQYF. The CDR3 nucleotides read TGTGCCAGCACTTCTGAGGTGGCAGGGACCTACGAGCAGTACTTC.